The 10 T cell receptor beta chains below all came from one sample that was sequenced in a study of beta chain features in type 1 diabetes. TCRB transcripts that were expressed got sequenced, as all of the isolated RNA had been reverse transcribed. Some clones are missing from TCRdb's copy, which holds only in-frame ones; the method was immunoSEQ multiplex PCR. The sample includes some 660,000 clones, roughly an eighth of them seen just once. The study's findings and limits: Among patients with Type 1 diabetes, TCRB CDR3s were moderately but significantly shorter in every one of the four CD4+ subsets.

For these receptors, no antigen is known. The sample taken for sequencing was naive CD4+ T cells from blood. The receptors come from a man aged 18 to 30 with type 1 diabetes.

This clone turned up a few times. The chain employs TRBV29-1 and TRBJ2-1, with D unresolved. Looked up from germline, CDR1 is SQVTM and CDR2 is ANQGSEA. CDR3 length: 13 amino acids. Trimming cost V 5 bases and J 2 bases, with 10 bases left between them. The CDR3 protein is CSVSSGTYNEQFF. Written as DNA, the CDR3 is TGCAGCGTTTCATCTGGGACCTACAATGAGCAGTTCTTC.

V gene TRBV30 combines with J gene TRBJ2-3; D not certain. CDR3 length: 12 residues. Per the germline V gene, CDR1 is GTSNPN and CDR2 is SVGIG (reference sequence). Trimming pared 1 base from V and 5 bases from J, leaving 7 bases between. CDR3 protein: CAWSEQIDTQYF. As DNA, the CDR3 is TGTGCCTGGAGTGAACAGATAGATACGCAGTATTTT.

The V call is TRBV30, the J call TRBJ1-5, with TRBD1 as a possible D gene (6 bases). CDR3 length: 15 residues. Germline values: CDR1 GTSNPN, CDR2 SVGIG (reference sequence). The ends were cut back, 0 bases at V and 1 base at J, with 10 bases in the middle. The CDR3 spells CAWSVAGGSNQPQHF. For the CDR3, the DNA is TGTGCCTGGAGTGTAGCGGGGGGCAGCAATCAGCCCCAGCATTTT.

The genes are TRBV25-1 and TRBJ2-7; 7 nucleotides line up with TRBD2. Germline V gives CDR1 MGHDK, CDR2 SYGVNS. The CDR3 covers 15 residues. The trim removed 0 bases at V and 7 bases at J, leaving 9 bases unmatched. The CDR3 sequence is CASSEYAAGVGEQYF. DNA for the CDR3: TGTGCCAGCAGTGAATATGCCGCGGGGGTTGGAGAGCAGTACTTC.

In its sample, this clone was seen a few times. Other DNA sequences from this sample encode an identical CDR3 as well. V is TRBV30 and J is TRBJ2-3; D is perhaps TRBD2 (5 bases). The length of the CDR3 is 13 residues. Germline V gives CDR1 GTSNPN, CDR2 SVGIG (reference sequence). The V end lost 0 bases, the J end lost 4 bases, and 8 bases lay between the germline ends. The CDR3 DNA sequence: TGTGCCTGGAGTGTAGGAGGCGCAGATACGCAGTATTTT. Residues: CAWSVGGADTQYF.

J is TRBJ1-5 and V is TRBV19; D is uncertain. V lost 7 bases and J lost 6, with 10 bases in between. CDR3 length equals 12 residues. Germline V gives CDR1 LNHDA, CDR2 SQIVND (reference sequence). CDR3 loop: CASKASGQPQHF. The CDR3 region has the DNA TGTGCCAGTAAGGCTTCCGGTCAGCCCCAGCATTTT.

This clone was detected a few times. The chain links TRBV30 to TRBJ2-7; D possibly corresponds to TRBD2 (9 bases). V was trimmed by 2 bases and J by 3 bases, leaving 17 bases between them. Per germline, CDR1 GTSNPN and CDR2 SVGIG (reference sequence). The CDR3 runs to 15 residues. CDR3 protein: CAWSQGASGIYEQYF. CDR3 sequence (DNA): TGTGCCTGGAGTCAGGGGGCTAGCGGGATCTACGAGCAGTACTTC.

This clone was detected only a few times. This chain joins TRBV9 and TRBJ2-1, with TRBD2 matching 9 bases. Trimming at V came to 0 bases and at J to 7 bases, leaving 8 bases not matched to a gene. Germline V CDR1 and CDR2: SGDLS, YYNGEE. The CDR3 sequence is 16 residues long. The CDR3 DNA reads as TGTGCCAGCAGCGTAGTTTCGGCGGGAGGGCCAAATGAGCAGTTCTTC. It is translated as CASSVVSAGGPNEQFF.

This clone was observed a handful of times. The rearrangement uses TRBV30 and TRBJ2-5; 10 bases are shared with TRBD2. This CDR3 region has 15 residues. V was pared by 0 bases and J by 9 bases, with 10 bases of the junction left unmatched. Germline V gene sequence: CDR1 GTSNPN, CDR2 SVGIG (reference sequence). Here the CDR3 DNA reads TGTGCCTGGAGTGTACGTGCTAGCGGGAGATCGGCCCAGTACTTC. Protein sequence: CAWSVRASGRSAQYF.

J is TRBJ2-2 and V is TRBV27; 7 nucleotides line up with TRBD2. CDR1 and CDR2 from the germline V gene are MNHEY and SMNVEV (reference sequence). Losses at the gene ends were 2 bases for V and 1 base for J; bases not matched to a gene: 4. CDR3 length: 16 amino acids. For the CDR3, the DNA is TGTGCCAGCAGTTTACGACTAGCCCTGAACACCGGGGAGCTGTTTTTT. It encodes CASSLRLALNTGELFF.